These T cell receptor beta chains were read from a single sample in a study of blood T cells in healthy people across ages. TCRdb fed the 5' RACE reads into MiXCR, producing one record per CDR3 protein. Among around 1,700,000 distinct CDR3 sequences listed, 25% to 30% were seen once. Sequenced sample: blood. These receptor sequences come from a woman aged 25 to 39 in good health. Each CDR3 is given without its conserved first and last residue.

J: TRBJ2-6
V: TRBV28
CDR3: ATIESSGANVLT

J: TRBJ2-7
V: TRBV29-1
CDR3: SGQAVNEQY

J: TRBJ2-5
V: TRBV3-1
CDR3: ASSPRKDPRGQETQY

J: TRBJ2-2
V: TRBV20-1
CDR3: SANRENTGELF

J: TRBJ1-2
V: TRBV5-1
CDR3: ASSLMEGTYGYT

J: TRBJ1-1
V: TRBV6-5
CDR3: ASSYIGTEAF

J: TRBJ2-5
V: TRBV29-1
CDR3: SAAEGLRDTGETRY

J: -
V: TRBV28
CDR3: ASSLSATGKSYEQY

J: TRBJ2-7
V: TRBV9
CDR3: ASSATESSYNEQY

J: TRBJ2-1
V: TRBV10-2
CDR3: ATAVNNEQF

J: TRBJ2-5
V: TRBV12-3/TRBV12-4
CDR3: ASSWGIEETQY

J: TRBJ1-3
V: TRBV7-9
CDR3: ASSDRALGYGSGSTIY

J: TRBJ2-7
V: TRBV28
CDR3: ASTGQCYEQY

J: TRBJ2-7
V: TRBV6-2/TRBV6-3
CDR3: ASSRVPGEQY

J: TRBJ1-2
V: TRBV20-1
CDR3: SAREITGKGYT

J: TRBJ2-1
V: TRBV4-1
CDR3: ASSPRLAGLSSGNEQF

J: TRBJ1-1
V: TRBV20-1
CDR3: SARGEGNTEAF

J: TRBJ2-1
V: TRBV7-2
CDR3: ASSLDTLNEQF

J: TRBJ2-1
V: TRBV20-1
CDR3: SAPQAGGEQF

J: TRBJ1-2
V: TRBV5-6
CDR3: ASGGPRGPGYT

J: TRBJ2-1
V: TRBV5-5
CDR3: ASSSDYSSYNEQF

J: TRBJ2-7
V: TRBV6-5
CDR3: ASSLGGSGHEQY

J: TRBJ2-1
V: TRBV12-3/TRBV12-4
CDR3: ASSSSFGDTAYNEQF

J: TRBJ2-3
V: TRBV3-1
CDR3: ASSQGAGVADTQY

J: TRBJ1-5
V: TRBV7-9
CDR3: ASSPPGPDQPQH

J: -
V: TRBV5-1
CDR3: ASSLPGQTNEQY

J: TRBJ1-5
V: TRBV5-1
CDR3: ASSLALGLPQH

J: TRBJ1-1
V: TRBV6-1
CDR3: ASTLWEMNTEAF